There are a few counts of the clone carrying this T cell receptor beta chain. The entry originates in a study of blood T cell repertoires in COVID-19. The table came from immunoSEQ multiplex PCR; TCRdb's copy has only in-frame clones and leaves some out. Of about 200,000 clones detected, approximately 90% appear once; the ten largest clones hold 0.65% to 0.85%. From germline, CDR1 is ENHRY and CDR2 SYGVKD. CDR3 length equals 15 residues. Losses at the gene ends were 2 bases for V and 6 bases for J; bases not matched to a gene: 8. J is TRBJ2-3 and V is TRBV10-3; 7 positions match TRBD2. The receptor was isolated from a man in his sixties with COVID-19, enrolled during active disease. Material for sequencing was peripheral blood. The DNA of the CDR3 is TGTGCCATCAGTGAGCCCGGACTAGTTGGGGATACGCAGTATTTT. Its protein is CAISEPGLVGDTQYF.